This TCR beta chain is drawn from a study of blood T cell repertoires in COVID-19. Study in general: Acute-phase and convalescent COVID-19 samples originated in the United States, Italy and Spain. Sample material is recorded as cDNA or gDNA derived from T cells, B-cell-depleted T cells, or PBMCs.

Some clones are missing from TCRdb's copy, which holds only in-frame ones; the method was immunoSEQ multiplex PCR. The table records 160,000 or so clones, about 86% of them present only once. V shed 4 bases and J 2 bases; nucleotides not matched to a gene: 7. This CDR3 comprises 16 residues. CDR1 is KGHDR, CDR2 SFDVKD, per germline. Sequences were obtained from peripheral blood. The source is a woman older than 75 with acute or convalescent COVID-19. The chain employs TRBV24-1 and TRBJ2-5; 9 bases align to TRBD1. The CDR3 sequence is CATSETGTGTQETQYF. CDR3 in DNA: TGTGCCACCAGTGAAACCGGGACAGGGACACAAGAGACCCAGTACTTC.